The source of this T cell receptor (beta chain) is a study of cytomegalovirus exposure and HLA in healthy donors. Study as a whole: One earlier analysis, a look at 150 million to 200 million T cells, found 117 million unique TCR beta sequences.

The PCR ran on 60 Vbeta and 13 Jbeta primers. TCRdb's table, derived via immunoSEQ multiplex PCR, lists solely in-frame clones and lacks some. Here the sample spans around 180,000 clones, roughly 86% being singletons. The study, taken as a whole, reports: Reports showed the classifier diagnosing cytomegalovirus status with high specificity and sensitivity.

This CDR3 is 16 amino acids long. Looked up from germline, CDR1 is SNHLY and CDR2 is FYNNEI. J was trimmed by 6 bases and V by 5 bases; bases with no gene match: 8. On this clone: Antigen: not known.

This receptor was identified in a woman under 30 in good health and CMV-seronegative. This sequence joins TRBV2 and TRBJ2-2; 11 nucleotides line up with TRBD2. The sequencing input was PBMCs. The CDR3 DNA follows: TGTGCCAGCAGTCGCGGGGGGACTAGCGGTGCCGGGGAGCTGTTTTTT. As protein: CASSRGGTSGAGELFF. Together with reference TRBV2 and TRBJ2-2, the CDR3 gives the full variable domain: EPEVTQTPSHQVTQMGQEVILRCVPISNHLYFYWYRQILGQKVEFLVSFYNNEISEKSEIFDDQFSVERPDGSNFTLKIRSTKLEDSAMYFCASSRGGTSGAGELFFGEGSRLTVL.